The 5 T cell receptor beta chains below all came from one sample that was sequenced in a study of control samples from healthy donors and cancer patients. Only in-frame clones appear in the TCRdb table, and some are missing; sequencing was by immunoSEQ multiplex PCR. Among about 150,000 clones, roughly 94% were seen once, and the ten largest hold over 6.5%. The source material was blood. The receptors come from a woman between 40 and 55 years old in good health.

The gene calls are TRBV9 and TRBJ2-7; 9 positions match TRBD2. J gave up 2 bases and V 0 bases, and 9 bases lay outside the gene matches. Per germline, CDR1 SGDLS and CDR2 YYNGEE. This CDR3 is 17 amino acids long. CDR3 amino acids: CASSVGVSQRGAYEQYF. The DNA of the CDR3 is TGTGCCAGCAGCGTAGGGGTCTCCCAGCGGGGGGCCTACGAGCAGTACTTC.

This chain joins TRBV5-1 and TRBJ1-6, with a weak D call TRBD1 (6 bases). V was shortened by 0 bases and J by 8 bases, with 9 bases between the two germline ends. The germline V gene encodes CDR1 SGHRS and CDR2 YFSETQ. The CDR3 sequence is 14 residues long. The CDR3 is CASSLDRAYSPLHF. The CDR3 DNA sequence: TGCGCCAGCAGCTTGGACAGGGCCTATTCACCCCTCCACTTT.

The V gene is TRBV6-5, the J gene TRBJ2-5, with TRBD1 as a possible D gene (6 bases). Trimming pared 6 bases from V and 1 base from J, leaving 15 bases between. Per the germline V gene, CDR1 is MNHEY and CDR2 is SVGAGI. CDR3 size: 15 residues. DNA for the CDR3: TGTGCCAGCAGACCAACCGGGACAAGCCAAGAGACCCAGTACTTC. Amino acids: CASRPTGTSQETQYF.

The V gene is TRBV5-8, the J gene TRBJ2-7; TRBD1 aligns across 7 bases. Germline assignment: CDR1 SGHTS and CDR2 YDEGEE. V lost 4 bases and J lost 0; bases outside the gene matches: 10. This CDR3 comprises 16 residues. The CDR3 loop is CASSGYRGSSSYEQYF. In DNA, the CDR3 is TGTGCCAGCAGCGGGTACAGGGGCTCCAGCTCCTACGAGCAGTACTTC.

The rearrangement uses TRBV11-2 and TRBJ2-7; D perhaps matches TRBD1 (5 bases). The CDR3 consists of 12 residues. V was shortened by 2 bases and J by 3 bases, with 5 bases between the two germline ends. CDR1 and CDR2 from the germline V gene are SGHAT and FQNNGV. In DNA form, the CDR3 reads TGTGCCAGCAGCTTACAGGGCTACGAGCAGTACTTC. Protein: CASSLQGYEQYF.